Below are 25 T cell receptor beta chains sequenced from a single sample in a study of blood T cell repertoires in COVID-19 (dated by TCRdb to the early 2020s). The library relied on the immunoSEQ multiplex PCR assay. Drawn from immuneACCESS, this table holds only the in-frame rearrangements with V and J called that TCRdb kept. Clones are partly lost; checked studies trace under half to an unresolved V gene and leave the rest unexplained. Recorded for this sample are 200,000 to 250,000 clones; about 85% of them occurred a single time. The top ten clones comprise 2.9% of the sample. Source material: peripheral blood. The receptors were sampled from a middle-aged man who had recovered from COVID-19.

The rearrangement uses TRBV18 and TRBJ2-6; 8 positions match TRBD1. This CDR3 contains 18 residues. V lost 2 bases to trimming and J lost 4 bases; unmatched junction nucleotides: 10. Germline CDR1 and CDR2: KGHSH and LQKENI. CDR3 loop: CASSPRETGVSGANVLTF. The CDR3, as DNA: TGTGCCAGCTCACCAAGGGAGACAGGGGTTTCCGGGGCCAACGTCCTGACTTTC.

The chain employs TRBV6-4 and TRBJ1-1; the match to TRBD1 covers 9 bases. The CDR3 consists of 14 residues. V lost 4 bases, J lost 3 bases, and 3 bases stayed unmatched. Germline CDR1 reads MRHNA; CDR2 reads SNTAGT. CDR3 sequence: CASSARTGDTEAFF. The CDR3 nucleotides read TGTGCCAGCAGTGCGCGGACAGGGGACACTGAAGCTTTCTTT.

The genes are TRBV29-1 and TRBJ1-1; D uncertain. With 5 bases removed from V and 0 bases from J, the gap between germline ends came to 7 bases. Germline CDR1 reads SQVTM; CDR2 reads ANQGSEA. There are 12 residues in the CDR3. The CDR3 sequence: CSVRRMNTEAFF. The CDR3 nucleotides are TGCAGCGTTCGGCGGATGAACACTGAAGCTTTCTTT.

The chain carries TRBV19 and TRBJ2-1, with 10 bases matching TRBD2. The CDR3 sequence is 17 residues long. CDR1 is LNHDA, CDR2 SQIVND, per germline (reference sequence). V gave up 2 bases and J gave up 3 bases; unmatched junction bases: 7. In nucleotides, the CDR3 is TGTGCCAGTAGTATACGGGCAGCGGGAGGGTTCTACAATGAGCAGTTCTTC. As protein: CASSIRAAGGFYNEQFF.

J is TRBJ1-1 and V is TRBV5-4; TRBD1 might be the D (5 bases). The CDR3 has 15 amino acids. Per germline, CDR1 SGHNT and CDR2 YYREEE (reference sequence). Trimming pared 0 bases from V and 4 bases from J, leaving 13 bases between. The CDR3 protein is CASSLEAGLRTEAFF. The CDR3 coding sequence is TGTGCCAGCAGCTTGGAAGCGGGACTGCGCACTGAAGCTTTCTTT.

The gene calls are TRBV5-6 and TRBJ1-2; D gene uncertain. Germline CDR1 SGHDT, CDR2 YYEEEE. Deletions cut 0 bases from V and 6 bases from J, with 6 bases between. This CDR3 comprises 12 residues. CDR3 sequence: CASSLAGDGYTF. The DNA for the CDR3 is TGTGCCAGCAGCTTGGCCGGGGATGGCTACACCTTC.

The rearrangement uses TRBV4-1 and TRBJ2-7, with 7 positions matching TRBD2. CDR3 length: 16 residues. V was pared by 4 bases and J by 0 bases, with 9 bases of the junction left unmatched. Germline V lookup: CDR1 MGHRA, CDR2 YSYEKL. CDR3 sequence: CASSRVTGGLSYEQYF. In nucleotides, the CDR3 is TGCGCCAGCAGCCGGGTGACGGGGGGACTCTCCTACGAGCAGTACTTC.

This chain's CDR3 is CASSLYRGRQNEQFF. The DNA for the CDR3 is TGTGCCAGCAGTTTATACCGCGGGAGGCAGAATGAGCAGTTCTTC. The rearrangement links TRBV27 to TRBJ2-1, with 8 bases that match TRBD2. The CDR3 covers 15 residues. The germline CDR1 and CDR2 sequences are MNHEY and SMNVEV (reference sequence). Unmatched junction bases numbered 6, after V lost 1 base and J lost 7 bases.

The V call is TRBV5-8, the J call TRBJ2-1; 9 nucleotides match TRBD2. After removal of 4 bases from V and 4 bases from J, the junction contained 9 bases not matched to a gene. CDR1 SGHTS and CDR2 YDEGEE come from the germline V gene. This CDR3 has 16 residues. CDR3 sequence: CASSLRTSDEYNEQFF. CDR3 bases: TGTGCCAGCAGCCTAAGGACTAGCGACGAGTACAATGAGCAGTTCTTC.

This clone was observed a few times. This chain links TRBV28 with TRBJ1-1; a weak D match, TRBD1 (5 bases). The CDR3 is 13 amino acids. V dropped 7 bases and J dropped 4 bases, with 13 bases sitting between them. Germline CDR1 is MDHEN and CDR2 is SYDVKM. CDR3 sequence (DNA): TGTGCCAGCATCACCGGGGGGTCCACTGAAGCTTTCTTT. Amino acid sequence: CASITGGSTEAFF.

The table lists this clone with a few counts. The chain combines TRBV29-1 with TRBJ1-1, with 7 bases fitting TRBD1. After removal of 7 bases from V and 3 bases from J, the junction contained 2 bases not matched to a gene. Germline-derived CDR1 and CDR2 are SQVTM and ANQGSEA. CDR3 length equals 11 residues. The CDR3 DNA reads TGCAGCGGAACAGGGGACACTGAAGCTTTCTTT. This translates into CSGTGDTEAFF.

The chain joins TRBV12-3 or TRBV12-4 to TRBJ2-1; D is possibly TRBD2 (6 bases). The CDR3 sequence is 13 residues long. Trimming cost V 0 bases and J 7 bases, with 7 bases left between them. CDR3 bases: TGTGCCAGCAGTTTAGCGGCGGGGAATGAGCAGTTCTTC. It codes for CASSLAAGNEQFF.

The chain couples TRBV19 to TRBJ2-6; 10 bases align to TRBD1. CDR3 length: 17 residues. Germline loops: CDR1 LNHDA, CDR2 SQIVND (reference sequence). The V segment lost 9 bases and the J segment 2 bases; nucleotides outside the gene matches: 10. The CDR3 DNA reads TGTGCCAGCTCGGAATGGGGGACAGGGGCTGGGGCCAACGTCCTGACTTTC. Its translation: CASSEWGTGAGANVLTF.

The chain employs TRBV4-1 and TRBJ2-1; D unclear. This CDR3 comprises 15 residues. Germline CDR1 reads MGHRA; CDR2 reads YSYEKL. V gave up 0 bases and J gave up 4 bases, with 10 bases separating them. CDR3 loop: CASSQDSPGYNEQFF. The CDR3 DNA reads TGCGCCAGCAGCCAAGACAGTCCGGGTTACAATGAGCAGTTCTTC.

This chain joins TRBV30 and TRBJ2-1; TRBD1 might be the D (5 bases). From germline, CDR1 is GTSNPN and CDR2 SVGIG (reference sequence). Trimming left V 8 bases short and J 5 bases short, with 19 bases between. There are 14 residues in the CDR3. Here the CDR3 DNA reads TGTGCCCGCTCGCTCAGGGTTCTAGACAATGAGCAGTTCTTC. Amino acid sequence: CARSLRVLDNEQFF. Looking up the rest from reference TRBV30 and TRBJ2-1 gives the full variable domain: SQTIHQWPATLVQPVGSPLSLECTVEGTSNPNLYWYRQAAGRGLQLLFYSVGIGQISSEVPQNLSASRPQDRQFILSSKKLLLSDSGFYLCARSLRVLDNEQFFGPGTRLTVL.

CDR3 in amino acids: CASSLYLAGASSYEQYF. The CDR3 DNA reads as TGTGCCAGCAGCTTATACCTAGCGGGAGCCTCATCCTACGAGCAGTACTTC. The chain combines TRBV7-2 with TRBJ2-7, with TRBD2 identical over 10 bases. The CDR3 loop spans 17 amino acids. CDR1 is SGHTA and CDR2 is FQGNSA in the germline V gene. V trimming: 2 bases; J trimming: 1 base; junction bases outside the gene matches: 8.

The rearrangement uses TRBV21-1 and TRBJ1-5. TRBV21-1 is tagged as a pseudogene. The CDR3 has 15 residues. DNA for the CDR3: TGTGCCAGCAGCAAAGAAGCTGATTCCAATCAGCCCCAGCATTTT. Translating it yields CASSKEADSNQPQHF.

The V call is TRBV5-1, the J call TRBJ2-2; 8 bases agree with TRBD2. Germline assignment: CDR1 SGHRS and CDR2 YFSETQ. The CDR3 extends over 15 amino acids. The V gene end was trimmed by 7 bases and the J gene end by 3 bases; junction bases not matched to a gene: 8. CDR3 sequence reads: CASFGGAPDTGELFF. The CDR3, as DNA: TGCGCCAGCTTCGGGGGGGCGCCGGACACCGGGGAGCTGTTTTTT.

This chain joins TRBV3-1 (or the pseudogene TRBV3-2) and TRBJ2-5; TRBD2 matches at 12 bases. Trimming at V came to 4 bases and at J to 5 bases, leaving 14 bases not matched to a gene. The CDR3 covers 18 residues. Germline V gene lookup returns CDR1 LGHDT and CDR2 YNNKEL (reference sequence). The CDR3 region has the DNA TGTGCCAGCAGCCCAGAGGGACTAGCGGGTCCTCGGAAGGAGACCCAGTACTTC. Amino acid sequence: CASSPEGLAGPRKETQYF.

This clone was detected only once. CDR3 amino acids: CASSLGGTGIQETQYF. The CDR3 DNA reads TGCGCCAGCAGCTTGGGAGGGACAGGGATCCAAGAGACCCAGTACTTC. The chain uses TRBV5-1 and TRBJ2-5; the match to TRBD1 covers 9 bases. Germline V gene lookup returns CDR1 SGHRS and CDR2 YFSETQ. The CDR3 extends over 16 amino acids. With 0 bases clipped from V and 1 base from J, the junction kept 4 bases outside the gene matches. The full variable domain, its missing parts supplied by reference TRBV5-1 and TRBJ2-5, is KAGVTQTPRYLIKTRGQQVTLSCSPISGHRSVSWYQQTPGQGLQFLFEYFSETQRNKGNFPGRFSGRQFSNSRSEMNVSTLELGDSALYLCASSLGGTGIQETQYFGPGTRLLVL.

This clone has just one count. CDR3 amino acids: CASSLQERADTQYF. In DNA form, the CDR3 reads TGTGCCAGCAGCCTACAAGAGCGGGCAGATACGCAGTATTTT. The chain couples TRBV7-9 to TRBJ2-3, with a possible D match to TRBD2 (6 bases). The CDR3 totals 14 residues. The V and J ends lost 5 bases and 4 bases respectively, with 13 bases between them. CDR1 is SEHNR, CDR2 FQNEAQ, per germline (reference sequence).

The table lists this clone with a count of one. J is TRBJ2-3 and V is TRBV30, with D possibly matching TRBD1 (6 bases). The CDR3 is 16 residues long. The germline gives CDR1 GTSNPN, CDR2 SVGIG (reference sequence). The V gene lost 2 bases and the J gene lost 3 bases, with 18 bases spanning the gap. CDR3 residues: CAWSLGQGGQTDTQYF. CDR3 in DNA: TGTGCCTGGAGTCTTGGGCAAGGGGGACAAACAGATACGCAGTATTTT. The whole variable domain, remainder taken from reference TRBV30 and TRBJ2-3, is SQTIHQWPATLVQPVGSPLSLECTVEGTSNPNLYWYRQAAGRGLQLLFYSVGIGQISSEVPQNLSASRPQDRQFILSSKKLLLSDSGFYLCAWSLGQGGQTDTQYFGPGTRLTVL.

The chain links TRBV29-1 to TRBJ1-1; possibly TRBD1 for D (6 bases). The CDR3 has 13 residues. V lost 0 bases, J lost 5 bases, and 10 bases lay in between. CDR1 is SQVTM, CDR2 ANQGSEA, per germline. The CDR3 here is CSVEDQGWTEAFF. The CDR3 coding sequence is TGCAGCGTTGAAGATCAGGGGTGGACTGAAGCTTTCTTT.

This clone has just a few counts. The rearrangement joins TRBV28 to TRBJ1-2, with a tentative D call TRBD1 (5 bases). Per the germline V gene, CDR1 is MDHEN and CDR2 is SYDVKM. The CDR3 runs to 15 residues. Trimming pared 1 base from V and 4 bases from J, leaving 13 bases between. This CDR3 reads CASSLSQGKGYGYTF. In DNA form, the CDR3 reads TGTGCCAGCAGTTTATCGCAGGGTAAGGGCTATGGCTACACCTTC.

This clone was recorded only once. V and J are TRBV7-2 and TRBJ2-7; TRBD2 matches 11 bases. The junction had 16 bases not matched to a gene; V was cut back by 2 bases and J by 4 bases. This CDR3 is built from 19 residues. The V gene's germline CDR1 is SGHTA and CDR2 FQGNSA. As DNA, the CDR3 is TGTGCCAGCAGCTTAAAGGGGGTAAATGGGGGACTAGCGGTATACGAGCAGTACTTC. This sequence encodes CASSLKGVNGGLAVYEQYF. The entire variable domain, with the rest obtained from reference TRBV7-2 and TRBJ2-7, is as follows: GAGVSQSPSNKVTEKGKDVELRCDPISGHTALYWYRQSLGQGLEFLIYFQGNSAPDKSGLPSDRFSAERTGGSVSTLTIQRTQQEDSAVYLCASSLKGVNGGLAVYEQYFGPGTRLTVT.